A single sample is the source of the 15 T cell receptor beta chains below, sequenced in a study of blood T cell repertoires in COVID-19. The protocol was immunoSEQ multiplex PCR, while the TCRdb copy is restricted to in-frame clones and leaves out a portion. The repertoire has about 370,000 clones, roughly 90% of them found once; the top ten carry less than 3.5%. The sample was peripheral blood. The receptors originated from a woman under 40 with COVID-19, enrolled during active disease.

CDR3 sequence reads: CASTAGLSTDTQYF. CDR3 coding DNA: TGTGCCAGCACCGCGGGTCTTAGCACAGATACGCAGTATTTT. The rearrangement uses TRBV6-5 and TRBJ2-3; weak D call: TRBD2 (5 bases). This CDR3 has 14 residues. Between the trimmed V and J ends, which lost 7 bases and 0 bases, there was a span of 11 bases. Per the germline V gene, CDR1 is MNHEY and CDR2 is SVGAGI.

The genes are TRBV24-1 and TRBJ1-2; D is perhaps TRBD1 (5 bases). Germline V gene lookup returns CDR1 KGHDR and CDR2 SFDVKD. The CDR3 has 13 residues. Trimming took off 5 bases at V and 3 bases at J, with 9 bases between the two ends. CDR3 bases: TGTGCCACCAGTGCTGGCAGGGACTATGGCTACACCTTC. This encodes CATSAGRDYGYTF.

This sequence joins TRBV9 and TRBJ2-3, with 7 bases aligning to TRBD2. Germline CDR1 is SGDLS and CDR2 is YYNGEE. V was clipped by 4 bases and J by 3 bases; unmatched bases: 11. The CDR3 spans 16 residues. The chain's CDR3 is CASSLSGFGRTDTQYF. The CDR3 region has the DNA TGTGCCAGCAGCCTTAGCGGGTTCGGGAGGACAGATACGCAGTATTTT.

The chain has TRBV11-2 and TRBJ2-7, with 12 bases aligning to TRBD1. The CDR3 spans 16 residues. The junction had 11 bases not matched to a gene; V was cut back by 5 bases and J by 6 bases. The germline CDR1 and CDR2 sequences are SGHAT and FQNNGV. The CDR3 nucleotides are TGTGCCAGCAGCACCCTCAGGGGACAGGGGGCCGGCGAGCAGTACTTC. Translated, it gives CASSTLRGQGAGEQYF.

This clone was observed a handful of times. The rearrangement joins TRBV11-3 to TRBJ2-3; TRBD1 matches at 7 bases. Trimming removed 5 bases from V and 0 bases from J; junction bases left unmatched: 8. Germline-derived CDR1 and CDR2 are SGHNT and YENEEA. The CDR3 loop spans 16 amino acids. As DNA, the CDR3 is TGTGCCAGCAGCACGCGGACAGGCCGAAGCACAGATACGCAGTATTTT. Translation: CASSTRTGRSTDTQYF.

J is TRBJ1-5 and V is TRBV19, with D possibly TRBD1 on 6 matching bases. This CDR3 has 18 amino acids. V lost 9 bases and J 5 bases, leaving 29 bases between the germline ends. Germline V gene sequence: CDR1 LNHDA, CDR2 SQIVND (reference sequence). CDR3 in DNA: TGTGCCAGGAGGGGAGGGGGTGAGGGCGGATCTGACGATCAGCCCCAGCATTTT. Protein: CARRGGGEGGSDDQPQHF.

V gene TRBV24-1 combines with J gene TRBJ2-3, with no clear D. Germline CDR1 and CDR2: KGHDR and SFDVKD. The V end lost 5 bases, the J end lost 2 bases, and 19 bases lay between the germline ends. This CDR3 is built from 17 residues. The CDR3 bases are TGTGCCACCAGTGTAGGAGCCGGTAGGCCTTACACAGATACGCAGTATTTT. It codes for CATSVGAGRPYTDTQYF.

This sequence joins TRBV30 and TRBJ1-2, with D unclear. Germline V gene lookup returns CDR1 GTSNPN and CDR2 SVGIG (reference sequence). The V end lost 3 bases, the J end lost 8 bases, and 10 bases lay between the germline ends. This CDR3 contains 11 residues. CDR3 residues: CAWRSIRGYTF. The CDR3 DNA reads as TGTGCCTGGAGGAGTATTCGGGGCTACACCTTC.

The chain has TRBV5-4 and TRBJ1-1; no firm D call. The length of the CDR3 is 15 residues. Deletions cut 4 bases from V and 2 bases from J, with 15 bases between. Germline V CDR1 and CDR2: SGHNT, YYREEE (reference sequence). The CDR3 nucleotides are TGTGCCAGCAGCGTCCCTGGGCAGCCTAACACTGAAGCTTTCTTT. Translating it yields CASSVPGQPNTEAFF.

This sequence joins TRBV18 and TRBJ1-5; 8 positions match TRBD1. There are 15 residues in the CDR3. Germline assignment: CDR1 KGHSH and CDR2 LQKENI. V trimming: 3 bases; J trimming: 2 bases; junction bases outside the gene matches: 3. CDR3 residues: CASSPQTGGNQPQHF. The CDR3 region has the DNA TGTGCCAGCTCACCTCAGACAGGGGGCAATCAGCCCCAGCATTTT.

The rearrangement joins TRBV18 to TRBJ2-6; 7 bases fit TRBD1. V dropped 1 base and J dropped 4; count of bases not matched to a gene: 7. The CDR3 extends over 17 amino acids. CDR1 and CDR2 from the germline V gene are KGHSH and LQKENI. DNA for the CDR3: TGTGCCAGCTCACCACGACAGGGAAGCCCCGGGGCCAACGTCCTGACTTTC. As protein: CASSPRQGSPGANVLTF.

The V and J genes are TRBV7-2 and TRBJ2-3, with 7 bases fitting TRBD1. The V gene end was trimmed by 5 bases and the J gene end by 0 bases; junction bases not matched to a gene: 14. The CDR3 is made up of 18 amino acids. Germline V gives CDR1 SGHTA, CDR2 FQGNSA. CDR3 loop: CASSQGVAGFSSTDTQYF. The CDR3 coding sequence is TGTGCCAGCAGCCAGGGGGTAGCCGGGTTTTCTAGCACAGATACGCAGTATTTT.

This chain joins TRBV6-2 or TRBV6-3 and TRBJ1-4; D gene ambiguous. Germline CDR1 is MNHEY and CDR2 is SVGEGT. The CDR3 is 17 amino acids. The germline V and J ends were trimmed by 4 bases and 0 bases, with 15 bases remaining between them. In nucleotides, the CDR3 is TGTGCCAGCAGTTTTAGTGTCGGCGCGGCAACTAATGAAAAACTGTTTTTT. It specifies CASSFSVGAATNEKLFF.

Here the CDR3 DNA reads TGCACCAGCAGCCAAGATACCGGCGGGGGAGTCAATGAGCAGTTCTTC. Its translation: CTSSQDTGGGVNEQFF. The chain combines TRBV1 with TRBJ2-1; the table's D call TRBD2 went unverified against the DNA. TRBV1 is a known pseudogene. The CDR3 covers 16 residues.

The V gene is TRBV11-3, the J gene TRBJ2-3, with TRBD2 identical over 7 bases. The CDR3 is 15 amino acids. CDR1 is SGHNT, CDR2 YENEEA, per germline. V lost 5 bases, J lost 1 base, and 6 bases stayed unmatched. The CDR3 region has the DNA TGTGCCAGCAGCCTAACTAGCGCGGGCACAGATACGCAGTATTTT. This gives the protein CASSLTSAGTDTQYF.